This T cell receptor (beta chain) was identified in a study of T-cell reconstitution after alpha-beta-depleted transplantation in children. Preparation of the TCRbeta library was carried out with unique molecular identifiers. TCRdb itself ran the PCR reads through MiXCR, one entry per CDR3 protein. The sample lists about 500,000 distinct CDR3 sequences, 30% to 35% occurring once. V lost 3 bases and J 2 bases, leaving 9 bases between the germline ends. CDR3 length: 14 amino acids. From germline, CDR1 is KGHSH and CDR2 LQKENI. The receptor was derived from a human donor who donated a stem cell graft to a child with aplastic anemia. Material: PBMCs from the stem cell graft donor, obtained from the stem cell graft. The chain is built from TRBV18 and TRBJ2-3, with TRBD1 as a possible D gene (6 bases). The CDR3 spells CASSPRQATDTQYF. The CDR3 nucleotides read TGTGCCAGCTCACCTCGACAGGCCACAGATACGCAGTATTTT.